These T cell receptor beta chains were read from a single sample in a study of T cells in Graves' hyperthyroidism and ophthalmopathy. TCRdb re-derived calls from the multiplex PCR reads in MiXCR, one entry per CDR3 protein. The sample carries around 690,000 distinct CDR3 sequences, 15% to 20% recorded once. Sequenced sample: blood. The receptor set was obtained from a man aged 45-60 years with Graves' hyperthyroidism. Each CDR3 is given with its conserved first and last residue. The D gene is left open where the match is weak. Not all rows give a size; the values are once, few, many and, for expanded clones, a class.

-	-	TRBV28	TRBJ1-4	TGTGCCACCCCGACAGCCCCTTCTGAAAAACTGTTTTTT	CATPTAPSEKLFF
many	-	TRBV27	TRBJ2-2	TGTGCCAGCAGTTTAGACTCTTATTCTGTTGAGCTGTTTTTT	CASSLDSYSVELFF
many	-	TRBV27	TRBJ2-1	TGTGCCAGCAGTGAACAGGGTTTTTGGGTGAATGAGCAGTTCTTC	CASSEQGFWVNEQFF
many	TRBD2	TRBV12-3/TRBV12-4	TRBJ2-1	TGTGCCAGCAGTTTAAGGGCGGGAGCCTACAATGAGCAGTTCTTC	CASSLRAGAYNEQFF
many	TRBD2	TRBV28	TRBJ2-7	TGTGCCAGCAGCCTGGGACTAGCGGGAGTTTTGTACGAGCAGTACTTC	CASSLGLAGVLYEQYF
few	-	TRBV7-6	TRBJ2-1	TGTGCCAGCAGCTCCCCCTTTAGCGGAAACTCCTACAATGAGCAGTTCTTC	CASSSPFSGNSYNEQFF
many	-	TRBV28	TRBJ1-5	TGTGCCAGCAGTGTCGGGACAACCAGCAATCAGCCCCAGCATTTT	CASSVGTTSNQPQHF
many	TRBD1	TRBV6-1	TRBJ1-1	TGTGCCAGCAGTTACCGACGCGTCTCTTCAGGGGGCACTGAAGCTTTCTTT	CASSYRRVSSGGTEAFF
-	-	TRBV12-3/TRBV12-4	TRBJ1-1	TGTGCCAGCAGTCGAAGGACCTCTGAAGCTTTCTTT	CASSRRTSEAFF
many	-	TRBV28	TRBJ2-1	TGTGCCAGCAGTTTGCGGAGGGGCTCTGCGTTCTTC	CASSLRRGSAFF
many	TRBD1	TRBV24-1	TRBJ2-1	TGTGCCACCAGACAGGGGTCTGTCAATGAGCAGTTCTTC	CATRQGSVNEQFF
many	TRBD1	TRBV4-3	TRBJ2-5	TGCGCCAGCAGCCAGAAACAGGGGTGGGAGACCCAGTACTTC	CASSQKQGWETQYF
-	-	TRBV12-3/TRBV12-4	TRBJ1-6	TGTGCCAGCAGAACTCTAACAGGGCCGAGCTCACCCCTCCACTTT	CASRTLTGPSSPLHF
few	-	TRBV28	TRBJ1-2	TGTGCCAGCAGTTTAAAAGGGTTAGGCTATGGCTACACCTTC	CASSLKGLGYGYTF
-	-	TRBV6-2/TRBV6-3	TRBJ2-7	TGTGCCAGCAGTTCCCCTCAGGGTTTCAGGTACGAGCAGTACTTC	CASSSPQGFRYEQYF
many	-	TRBV28	TRBJ2-7	TGTGCCAGCAGTTCCCCGAGGACCTACGAGCAGTACTTC	CASSSPRTYEQYF
many	TRBD2	TRBV11-2	TRBJ2-2	TGTGCCAGCAGCTTAGAGGCTAGCGGTTCCGGGGAGCTGTTTTTT	CASSLEASGSGELFF
many	TRBD2	TRBV10-3	TRBJ2-5	TGTGCCAGTAGCGGGAGGGCGGTTGAGACCCAGTACTTC	CASSGRAVETQYF
many	-	TRBV5-1	TRBJ1-1	TGCGCCAGCAGCTTGAAGTCGGGAAGCATCGCTGAAGCTTTCTTT	CASSLKSGSIAEAFF
many	-	TRBV12-3/TRBV12-4	TRBJ1-1	TGTGCCAGCAGTTTCTCCATACCTGGCGACACTGAAGCTTTCTTT	CASSFSIPGDTEAFF
-	-	TRBV2	TRBJ1-1	TGTGCCAGCAGCGCCTCGGGACCCCTTAACACTGAAGCTTTCTTT	CASSASGPLNTEAFF
-	-	TRBV4-3	TRBJ1-3	TGCGCCAGCAGCCAAGATGTGCGAATTGGAAACACCATATATTTT	CASSQDVRIGNTIYF
-	-	TRBV7-6	TRBJ2-3	TGTGCCAGCAGCCCGATCCGCAATTCAGATACGCAGTATTTT	CASSPIRNSDTQYF
few	-	TRBV7-2	TRBJ2-5	TGTGCCAGCAGCAGAGTGGTCCCAATCTTCGAGGAGACCCAGTACTTC	CASSRVVPIFEETQYF
-	TRBD1	TRBV20-1	TRBJ1-1	TGCAGTGCTGTAGGACCTGGGACAGCCCAATACACTGAAGCTTTCTTT	CSAVGPGTAQYTEAFF
few	-	TRBV7-2	TRBJ2-2	TGTGCCAGCAGCCCAATAGGACTGACATATAGGGCCAACACCGGGGAGCTGTTTTTT	CASSPIGLTYRANTGELFF
-	TRBD2	TRBV24-1	TRBJ2-1	TGTGCCACCAGTGATCCGCCCTCCTCCCTAGCGGGGGTAAACAATGAGCAGTTCTTC	CATSDPPSSLAGVNNEQFF
-	-	TRBV7-2	TRBJ2-1	TGTGCCAGCAGCTTCGCACAGAAAGAGCAGTTCTTC	CASSFAQKEQFF
few	TRBD1	TRBV5-1	TRBJ1-6	TGCGCCAGCAGCTTGGATCCAGGGGGAGGTAATTCACCCCTCCACTTT	CASSLDPGGGNSPLHF
-	TRBD1	TRBV29-1	TRBJ1-2	TGCAGCGGCGACAGGGGTGGCTATGGCTACACCTTC	CSGDRGGYGYTF
few	-	TRBV29-1	TRBJ1-5	TGCAGCGTTGTTATAGGGGCACTCGATCAGCCCCAGCATTTT	CSVVIGALDQPQHF
many	TRBD2	TRBV30	TRBJ2-1	TGTGCCTGGAGTGAAGGAGCGGGAGGGCCCAAAAGGAATGAGCAGTTCTTC	CAWSEGAGGPKRNEQFF
-	-	TRBV6-5	TRBJ1-5	TGTGCCAGCAGTTACCCTCAGCCCCAGCATTTT	CASSYPQPQHF
many	-	TRBV12-3/TRBV12-4	TRBJ2-2	TGTGCCAGCAGTTCCCCCCGACCGGGCGGGGAGCTGTTTTTT	CASSSPRPGGELFF
few	-	TRBV6-6	TRBJ1-5	TGTGCCAGCAGTTACACACAGGCGAACGTTTATAGCAATCAGCCCCAGCATTTT	CASSYTQANVYSNQPQHF
few	-	TRBV7-2	TRBJ1-6	TGTGCCAGCAGCTTATCGGAGACAGGCAATTCACCCCTCCACTTT	CASSLSETGNSPLHF
many	-	TRBV6-1	TRBJ1-2	TGTGCCAGCTGGAACAGAAACTATGGCTACACCTTC	CASWNRNYGYTF
-	TRBD2	TRBV28	TRBJ2-3	TGTGCCAGCTCACATCGGACTAGCGGGGCATTGAGGGTCGCAGATACGCAGTATTTT	CASSHRTSGALRVADTQYF
few	-	TRBV6-1	TRBJ1-4	TGTGCCAGCAGCTTTGATCCTACCACCTCTGAAAAACTGTTTTTT	CASSFDPTTSEKLFF
many	-	TRBV27	TRBJ2-3	TGTGCCAGCAGTTTATTAGGGGCCCGCACAGATACGCAGTATTTT	CASSLLGARTDTQYF
few	TRBD2	TRBV25-1	TRBJ2-5	TGTGCCAGCAGTGAATTGATTTTCGCGGGAGGGCCTTATTGTCAAGAGACCCAGTACTTC	CASSELIFAGGPYCQETQYF
-	-	TRBV12-3/TRBV12-4	TRBJ1-2	TGTGCCAGCAGTTCCCGCGCCACAGGGAACTATGGCTACACCTTC	CASSSRATGNYGYTF